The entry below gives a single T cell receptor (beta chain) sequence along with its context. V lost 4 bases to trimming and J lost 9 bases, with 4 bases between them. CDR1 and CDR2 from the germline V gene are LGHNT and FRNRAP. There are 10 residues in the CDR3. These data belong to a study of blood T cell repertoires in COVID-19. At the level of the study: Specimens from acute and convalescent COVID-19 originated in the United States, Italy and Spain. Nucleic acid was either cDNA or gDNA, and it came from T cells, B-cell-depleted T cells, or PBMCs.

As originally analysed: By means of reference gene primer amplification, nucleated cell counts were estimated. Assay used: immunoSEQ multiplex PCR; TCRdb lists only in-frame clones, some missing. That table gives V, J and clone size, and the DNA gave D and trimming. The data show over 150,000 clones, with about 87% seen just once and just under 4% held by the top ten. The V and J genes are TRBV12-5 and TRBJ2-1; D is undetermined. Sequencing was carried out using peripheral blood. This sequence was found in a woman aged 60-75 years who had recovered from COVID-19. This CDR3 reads CASGWSEQFF. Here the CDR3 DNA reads TGTGCTAGTGGTTGGAGTGAGCAGTTCTTC.